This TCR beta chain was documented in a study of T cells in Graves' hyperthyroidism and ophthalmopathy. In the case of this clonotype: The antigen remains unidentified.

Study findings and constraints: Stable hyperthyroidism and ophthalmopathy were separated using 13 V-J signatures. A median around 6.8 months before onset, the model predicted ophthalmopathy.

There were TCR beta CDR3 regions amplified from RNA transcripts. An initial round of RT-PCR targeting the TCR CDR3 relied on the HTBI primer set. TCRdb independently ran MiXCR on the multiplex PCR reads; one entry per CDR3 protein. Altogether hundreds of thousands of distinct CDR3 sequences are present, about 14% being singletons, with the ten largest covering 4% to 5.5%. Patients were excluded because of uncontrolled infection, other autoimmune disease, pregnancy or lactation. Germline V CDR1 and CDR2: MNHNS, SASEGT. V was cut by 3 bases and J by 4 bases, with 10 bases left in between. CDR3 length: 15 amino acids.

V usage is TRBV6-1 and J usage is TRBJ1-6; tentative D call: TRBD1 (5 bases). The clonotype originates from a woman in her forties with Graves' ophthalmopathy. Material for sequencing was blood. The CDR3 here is CASSELQEYNSPLHF. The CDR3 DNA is TGTGCCAGCAGTGAGCTACAGGAATATAATTCACCCCTCCACTTT.